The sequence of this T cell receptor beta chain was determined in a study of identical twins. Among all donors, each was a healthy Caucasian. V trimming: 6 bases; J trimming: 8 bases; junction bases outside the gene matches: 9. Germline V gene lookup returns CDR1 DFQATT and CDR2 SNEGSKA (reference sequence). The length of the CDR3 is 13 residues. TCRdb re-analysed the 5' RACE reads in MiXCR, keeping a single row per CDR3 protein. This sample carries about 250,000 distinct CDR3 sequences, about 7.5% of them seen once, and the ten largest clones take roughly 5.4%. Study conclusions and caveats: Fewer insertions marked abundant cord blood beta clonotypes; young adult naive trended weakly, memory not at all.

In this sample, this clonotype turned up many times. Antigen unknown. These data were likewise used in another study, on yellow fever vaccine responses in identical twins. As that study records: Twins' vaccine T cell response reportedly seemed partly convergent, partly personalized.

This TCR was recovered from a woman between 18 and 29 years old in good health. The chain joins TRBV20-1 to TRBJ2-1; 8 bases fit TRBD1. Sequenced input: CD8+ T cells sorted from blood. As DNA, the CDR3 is TGCAGTGCCATGACAGGGGCGCAGGATGAGCAGTTCTTC. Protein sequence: CSAMTGAQDEQFF.